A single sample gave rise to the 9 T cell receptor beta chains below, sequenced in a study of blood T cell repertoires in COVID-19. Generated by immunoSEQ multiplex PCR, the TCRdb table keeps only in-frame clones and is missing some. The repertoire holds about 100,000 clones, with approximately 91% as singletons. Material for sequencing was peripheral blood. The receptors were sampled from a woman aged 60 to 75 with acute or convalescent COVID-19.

CDR3 region: CASSPQGGGYTF. The CDR3, as DNA: TGTGCCAGCAGCCCACAGGGCGGCGGCTACACCTTC. The chain joins TRBV7-9 to TRBJ1-2; tentatively, D is TRBD1 (6 bases). Germline assignment: CDR1 SEHNR and CDR2 FQNEAQ (reference sequence). Trimming removed 5 bases at V and 8 bases at J, with 12 bases between. The CDR3 has 12 residues.

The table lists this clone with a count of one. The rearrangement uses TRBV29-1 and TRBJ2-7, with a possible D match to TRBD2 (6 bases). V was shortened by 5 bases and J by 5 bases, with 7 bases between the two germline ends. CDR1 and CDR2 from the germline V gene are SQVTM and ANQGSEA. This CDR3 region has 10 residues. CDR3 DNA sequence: TGCAGCGTTCGGGAGCACGAGCAGTACTTC. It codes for CSVREHEQYF.

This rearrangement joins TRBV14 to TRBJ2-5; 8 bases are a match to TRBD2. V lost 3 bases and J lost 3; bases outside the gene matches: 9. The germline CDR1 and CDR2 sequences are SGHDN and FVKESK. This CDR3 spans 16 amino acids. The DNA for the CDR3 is TGTGCCAGCAGCCATGCTCCGGGACTAGGGGAAGAGACCCAGTACTTC. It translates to CASSHAPGLGEETQYF.

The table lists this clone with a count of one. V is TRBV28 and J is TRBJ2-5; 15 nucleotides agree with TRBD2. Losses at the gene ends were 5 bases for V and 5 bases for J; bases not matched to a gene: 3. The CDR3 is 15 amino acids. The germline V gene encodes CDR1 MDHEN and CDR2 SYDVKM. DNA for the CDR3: TGTGCCAGCAGTGAAGGGACTAGCGGGAGGGAGACCCAGTACTTC. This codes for CASSEGTSGRETQYF.

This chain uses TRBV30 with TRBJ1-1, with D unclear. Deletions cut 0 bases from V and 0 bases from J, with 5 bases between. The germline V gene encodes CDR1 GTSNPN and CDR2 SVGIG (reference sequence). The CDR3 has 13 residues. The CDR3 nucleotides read TGTGCCTGGAGTGTAAATATGAACACTGAAGCTTTCTTT. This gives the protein CAWSVNMNTEAFF.

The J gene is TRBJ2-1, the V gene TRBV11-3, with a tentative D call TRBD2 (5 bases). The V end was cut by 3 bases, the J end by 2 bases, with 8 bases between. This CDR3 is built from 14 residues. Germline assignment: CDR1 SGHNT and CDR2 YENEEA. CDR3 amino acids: CASSFEGAYNEQFF. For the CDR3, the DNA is TGTGCCAGCAGCTTTGAGGGAGCCTACAATGAGCAGTTCTTC. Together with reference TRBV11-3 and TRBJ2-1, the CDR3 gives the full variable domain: EAGVVQSPRYKIIEKKQPVAFWCNPISGHNTLYWYLQNLGQGPELLIRYENEEAVDDSQLPKDRFSAERLKGVDSTLKIQPAELGDSAVYLCASSFEGAYNEQFFGPGTRLTVL.

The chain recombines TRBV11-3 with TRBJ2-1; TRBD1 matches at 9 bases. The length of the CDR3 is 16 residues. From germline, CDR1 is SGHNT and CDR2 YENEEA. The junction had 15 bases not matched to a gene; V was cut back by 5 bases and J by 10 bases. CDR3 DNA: TGTGCCAGCAGCCAACAAGGGACAGGGAGAGTCAAGGAGCAGTTCTTC. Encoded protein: CASSQQGTGRVKEQFF.

The CDR3 loop is CASTIGQNSNQPQHF. The CDR3 bases are TGTGCCAGCACTATTGGACAGAATAGCAATCAGCCCCAGCATTTT. This chain links TRBV2 with TRBJ1-5; maybe TRBD1 (6 bases). The germline V gene has CDR1 SNHLY and CDR2 FYNNEI. The CDR3 has 15 amino acids. V gave up 7 bases and J gave up 0 bases, with 13 bases separating them. Looking up the rest from reference TRBV2 and TRBJ1-5 gives the full variable domain: EPEVTQTPSHQVTQMGQEVILRCVPISNHLYFYWYRQILGQKVEFLVSFYNNEISEKSEIFDDQFSVERPDGSNFTLKIRSTKLEDSAMYFCASTIGQNSNQPQHFGDGTRLSIL.

Written as DNA, the CDR3 is TGTGCCAGCAGTAACGGGGGGCAAGGGGAAAAACTGTTTTTT. Its translation is CASSNGGQGEKLFF. The chain combines TRBV6-5 with TRBJ1-4; D may be TRBD1 (6 bases). CDR3 length equals 14 residues. The germline CDR1 and CDR2 sequences are MNHEY and SVGAGI. Trimming left V 5 bases short and J 8 bases short, with 15 bases between.